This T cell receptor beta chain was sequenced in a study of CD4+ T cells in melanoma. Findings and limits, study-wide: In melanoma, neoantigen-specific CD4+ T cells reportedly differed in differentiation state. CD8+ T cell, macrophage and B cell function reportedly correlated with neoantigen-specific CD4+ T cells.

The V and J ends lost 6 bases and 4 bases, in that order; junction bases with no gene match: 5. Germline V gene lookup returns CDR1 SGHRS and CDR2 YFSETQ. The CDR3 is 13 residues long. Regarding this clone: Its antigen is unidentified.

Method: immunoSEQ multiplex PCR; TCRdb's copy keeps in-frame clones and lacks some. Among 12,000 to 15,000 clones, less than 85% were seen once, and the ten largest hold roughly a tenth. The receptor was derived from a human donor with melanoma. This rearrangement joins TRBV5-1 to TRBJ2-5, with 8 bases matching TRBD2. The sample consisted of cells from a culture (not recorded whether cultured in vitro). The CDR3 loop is CASTGTRGETQYF. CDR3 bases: TGCGCCAGCACCGGGACTAGGGGAGAGACCCAGTACTTC.